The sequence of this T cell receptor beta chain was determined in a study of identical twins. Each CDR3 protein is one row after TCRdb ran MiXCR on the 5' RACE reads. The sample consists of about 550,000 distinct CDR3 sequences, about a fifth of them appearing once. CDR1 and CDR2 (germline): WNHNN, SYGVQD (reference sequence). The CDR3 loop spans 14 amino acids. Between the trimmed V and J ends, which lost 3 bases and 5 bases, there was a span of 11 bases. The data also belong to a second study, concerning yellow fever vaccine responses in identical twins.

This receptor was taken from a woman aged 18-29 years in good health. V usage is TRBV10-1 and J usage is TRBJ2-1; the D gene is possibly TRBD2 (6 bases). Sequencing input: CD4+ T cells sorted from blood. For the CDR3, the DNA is TGCGCCAGCAGTGATAGCGGTCCCAACAATGAGCAGTTCTTC. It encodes CASSDSGPNNEQFF.